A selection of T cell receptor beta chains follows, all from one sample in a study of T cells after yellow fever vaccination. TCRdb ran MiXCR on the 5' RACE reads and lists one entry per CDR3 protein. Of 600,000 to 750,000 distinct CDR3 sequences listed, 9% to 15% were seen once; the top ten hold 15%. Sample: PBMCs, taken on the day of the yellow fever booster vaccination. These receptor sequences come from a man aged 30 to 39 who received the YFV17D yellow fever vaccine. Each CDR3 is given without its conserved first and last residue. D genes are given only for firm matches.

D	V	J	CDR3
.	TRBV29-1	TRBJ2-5	SVLGPGETQY
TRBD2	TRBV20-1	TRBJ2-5	SGTSSPSFGS
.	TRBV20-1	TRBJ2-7	SARDKGTEGPYEQY
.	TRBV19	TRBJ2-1	ASRERRSSYNEQF
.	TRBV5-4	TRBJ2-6	ASSPLGVSGANVLT
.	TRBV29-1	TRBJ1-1	SVKTVNTEAF
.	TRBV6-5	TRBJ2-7	ASPGPPEQY
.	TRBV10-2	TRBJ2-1	ASSEVASYNEQF
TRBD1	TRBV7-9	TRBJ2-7	ASSSFTGDRGYEQY
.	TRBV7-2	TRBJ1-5	ASSLKWGENQPQH
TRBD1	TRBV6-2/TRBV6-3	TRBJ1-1	ASSWGQGIMNTEAF
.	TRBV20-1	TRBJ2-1	SASHVNEQF
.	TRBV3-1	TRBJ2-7	ASSQRARSYEQY
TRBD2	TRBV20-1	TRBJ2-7	SALKAGGGYEQY
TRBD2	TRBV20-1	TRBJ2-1	SAKKRGVWDSGRGSYNEQF
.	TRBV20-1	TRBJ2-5	SATLEGWTQY
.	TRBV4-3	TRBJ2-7	ASSQEADVGYEQY
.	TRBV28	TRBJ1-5	ASNFGHQPQH
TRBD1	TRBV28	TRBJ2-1	ASRGQSSYNEQF
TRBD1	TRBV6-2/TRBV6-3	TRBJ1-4	ASSTQQGAPRKLF
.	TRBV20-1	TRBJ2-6	SARGASGANVLT
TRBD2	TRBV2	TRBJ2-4	ASRLRTSGKNIQY
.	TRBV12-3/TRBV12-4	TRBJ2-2	ASTPGLVPSGELF
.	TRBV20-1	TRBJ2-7	SARVGGPPYEQY
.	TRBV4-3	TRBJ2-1	ASSPWGGLSYNEQF
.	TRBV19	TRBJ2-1	ARGKTISYNEQF
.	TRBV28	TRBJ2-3	ASSWRSGIVVDTQY
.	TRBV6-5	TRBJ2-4	ASSYSGSKNIQY
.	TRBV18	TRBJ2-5	ASSPPEYQETQY
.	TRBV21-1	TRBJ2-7	ASSIWDVSYEQY
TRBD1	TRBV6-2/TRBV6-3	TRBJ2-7	ASRSYRGPSPYEQY
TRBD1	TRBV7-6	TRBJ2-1	ASSRQTGGSYNEQF
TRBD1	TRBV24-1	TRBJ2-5	ATSDFLRGSVQETQY
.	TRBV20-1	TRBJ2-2	SAVRRRANTGELF
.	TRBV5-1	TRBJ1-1	ASSSGPTEAF
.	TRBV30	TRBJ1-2	TGGGSTGYGYT
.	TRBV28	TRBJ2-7	ASSIGGSSSYEQY
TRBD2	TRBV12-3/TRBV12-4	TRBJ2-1	ASSLTSGRAGEQF
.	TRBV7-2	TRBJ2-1	ASSPPPLSYNEQF
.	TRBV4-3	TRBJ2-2	ASSQASRVAGELF
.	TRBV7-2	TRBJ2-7	ASSSPPRDEQY
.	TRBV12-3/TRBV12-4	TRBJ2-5	ASSLSEKTQY
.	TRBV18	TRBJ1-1	ASSPLPAGGTEAF
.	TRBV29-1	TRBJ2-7	SVVGSGFGYEQY
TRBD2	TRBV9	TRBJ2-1	ASSAPPGRVNYNEQF
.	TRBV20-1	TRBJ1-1	SAARGGGTEAF
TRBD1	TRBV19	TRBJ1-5	ASSVTGASNQPQH
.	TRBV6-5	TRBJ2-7	ASSYVRSGEQY
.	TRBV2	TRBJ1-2	ASSDSSIWYGYT
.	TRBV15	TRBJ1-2	ATSRARADYGYT
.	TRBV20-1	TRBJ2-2	SATGSNTGELF
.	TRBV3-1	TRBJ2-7	ASSQDRPYEQY
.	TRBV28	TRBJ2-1	ASSSRTDNEQF
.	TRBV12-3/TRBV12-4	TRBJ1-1	ASRGRDLNTEAF
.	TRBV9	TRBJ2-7	ASSSGLPYDAQY